Each of the 16 T cell receptor beta chains below was sequenced from the same sample in a study of shared clonotypes between healthy human individuals. Clones were read by immunoSEQ multiplex PCR, and TCRdb kept only the in-frame ones, dropping some. The table has approximately 460,000 clones, approximately 71% seen once. Sequencing was done on a sample of PBMCs. The source is a woman aged 35 to 49 in good health. Some clones in this sample may be carry-over from other donors' samples.

The CDR3 coding sequence is TGTGCCACCAGCACGCTAAATCAGCCCCAGCATTTT. This translates into CATSTLNQPQHF. The rearrangement links TRBV15 to TRBJ1-5; no definite D call. The ends were cut back, 4 bases at V and 4 bases at J, with 5 bases in the middle. CDR3 length equals 12 residues. Looked up from germline, CDR1 is LNHNV and CDR2 is YYDKDF (reference sequence).

The V gene is TRBV19, the J gene TRBJ2-3, with 8 bases that match TRBD2. Looked up from germline, CDR1 is LNHDA and CDR2 is SQIVND (reference sequence). CDR3 length: 16 amino acids. The J segment lost 3 bases and the V segment lost 1 base, leaving 6 bases of the junction unmatched. The CDR3 sequence: CASSIAEREMTDTQYF. CDR3 sequence (DNA): TGTGCCAGTAGTATAGCGGAGCGGGAGATGACAGATACGCAGTATTTT.

There are a few counts of this clone. The chain links TRBV14 to TRBJ1-2, with TRBD1 as a possible D gene (5 bases). This CDR3 is 14 amino acids long. V gave up 1 base and J gave up 8 bases, with 14 bases separating them. CDR1 is SGHDN, CDR2 FVKESK, per germline. The CDR3 bases are TGTGCCAGCAGCCAAGCAGGGCCCTCGGGGGGCTACACCTTC. Its translation is CASSQAGPSGGYTF. Using reference TRBV14 and TRBJ1-2 for the parts outside the CDR3, the full variable domain is EAGVTQFPSHSVIEKGQTVTLRCDPISGHDNLYWYRRVMGKEIKFLLHFVKESKQDESGMPNNRFLAERTGGTYSTLKVQPAELEDSGVYFCASSQAGPSGGYTFGSGTRLTVV.

The genes are TRBV10-2 and TRBJ1-3; D is ambiguous. This CDR3 region has 14 residues. Germline V CDR1 and CDR2: WSHSY, SAAADI. Deletions cut 6 bases from V and 6 bases from J, with 15 bases between. The DNA of the CDR3 is TGCGCCAGCAGCTCTAGCGGGAGTTCAAACACCATATATTTT. Translating it yields CASSSSGSSNTIYF.

This chain uses TRBV27 with TRBJ2-3, with 8 bases lining up with TRBD2. Germline V gene data show CDR1 as MNHEY and CDR2 as SMNVEV (reference sequence). J lost 5 bases, V lost 8 bases, and 9 bases had no gene match. CDR3 length: 14 amino acids. This CDR3 reads CASRGGGRLDTQYF. In DNA, the CDR3 is TGTGCCAGCCGTGGGGGCGGGAGGTTAGATACGCAGTATTTT.

The chain has TRBV25-1 and TRBJ1-2; D uncertain. The germline V gene has CDR1 MGHDK and CDR2 SYGVNS. The V gene lost 4 bases and the J gene lost 6 bases, with 6 bases spanning the gap. The CDR3 totals 11 residues. The chain's CDR3 is CASSGGDGYTF. CDR3 nucleotides: TGTGCCAGCAGTGGTGGGGATGGCTACACCTTC.

This sequence joins TRBV7-2 and TRBJ2-5; the D is unclear. The CDR3 is 13 amino acids. Trimming removed 2 bases from V and 4 bases from J, with 8 bases in between. Germline assignment: CDR1 SGHTA and CDR2 FQGNSA. The CDR3 coding sequence is TGTGCCAGCAGCTTATCTAGGCCAGAGACCCAGTACTTC. Residues: CASSLSRPETQYF.

The CDR3 loop reads CASSYAGTYPGELFF. The CDR3 DNA follows: TGTGCCAGCAGTTACGCCGGGACCTACCCCGGGGAGCTGTTTTTT. The chain uses TRBV6-6 and TRBJ2-2; D assignment may be TRBD1 or TRBD2 (5 bases each). CDR1 and CDR2 from the germline V gene are MNHNY and SVGAGI (reference sequence). Trimming pared 2 bases from V and 6 bases from J, leaving 13 bases between. This CDR3 comprises 15 residues.

As concerns this clone: A read error likely explains this, since a far larger clone differs by one base. The V and J genes are TRBV10-3 and TRBJ2-3; TRBD2 agrees at 16 bases. Germline V gene data show CDR1 as ENHRY and CDR2 as SYGVKD. Germline trimming cut 2 bases from V and 3 bases from J; bases unmatched to any gene: 2. The length of the CDR3 is 17 residues. CDR3 loop: CAISEEGLAGGTDTQYF. CDR3 sequence (DNA): TGTGCCATCAGTGAGGAGGGACTAGCGGGAGGGACAGATACGCAGTATTTT.

The genes are TRBV5-5 and TRBJ1-1; 9 nucleotides line up with TRBD1. This CDR3 has 15 residues. Germline values: CDR1 SGHKS, CDR2 YYEKEE (reference sequence). J lost 3 bases, V lost 4 bases, and 7 bases had no gene match. In DNA form, the CDR3 reads TGTGCCAGCAGCAGGACAGGGGATGGGTACACTGAAGCTTTCTTT. Protein: CASSRTGDGYTEAFF. The whole variable domain, filled in from reference TRBV5-5 and TRBJ1-1, reads DAGVTQSPTHLIKTRGQQVTLRCSPISGHKSVSWYQQVLGQGPQFIFQYYEKEERGRGNFPDRFSARQFPNYSSELNVNALLLGDSALYLCASSRTGDGYTEAFFGQGTRLTVV.

The chain combines TRBV5-1 with TRBJ2-1, with TRBD2 as a possible D gene (7 bases). The length of the CDR3 is 15 residues. Germline assignment: CDR1 SGHRS and CDR2 YFSETQ. Trimming left V 4 bases short and J 8 bases short, with 19 bases between. The CDR3 bases are TGCGCCAGCAGCCCGGAGGGGGAGGGCCTACATGAGCAGTTCTTC. It codes for CASSPEGEGLHEQFF.

This clone was recorded a few times. The rearrangement uses TRBV7-9 and TRBJ2-1; D gene uncertain. The CDR3 has 11 amino acids. Deletions cut 1 base from V and 12 bases from J, with 7 bases between. The germline CDR1 and CDR2 sequences are SEHNR and FQNEAQ (reference sequence). CDR3 amino acids: CASSLDERQFF. DNA for the CDR3: TGTGCCAGCAGCTTAGATGAAAGGCAGTTCTTC.

The chain couples TRBV5-1 to TRBJ2-7; 10 bases map to TRBD2. Trimming removed 0 bases from V and 9 bases from J; junction bases left unmatched: 15. Germline V gene sequence: CDR1 SGHRS, CDR2 YFSETQ. The CDR3 totals 17 residues. The CDR3 region is CASSLVPQWLAGVGQYF. CDR3 sequence (DNA): TGCGCCAGCAGCTTGGTGCCCCAATGGCTAGCGGGAGTAGGGCAGTACTTC.

CDR3 coding DNA: TGTGCCAGCTCACCAAGGGTGACAGGCGGTGAAAAACTGTTTTTT. This codes for CASSPRVTGGEKLFF. The chain joins TRBV18 to TRBJ1-4, with a weak D call TRBD1 (6 bases). Looked up from germline, CDR1 is KGHSH and CDR2 is LQKENI. Trimming removed 2 bases at V and 7 bases at J, with 14 bases between. This CDR3 spans 15 amino acids.

The gene calls are TRBV5-1 and TRBJ2-2; tentative D call: TRBD2 (6 bases). The CDR3 is made up of 16 amino acids. Germline CDR1 SGHRS, CDR2 YFSETQ. Trimming shortened V by 3 bases and J by 1 base, and 13 bases separated the two germline ends. The CDR3 sequence is CASSSLGGKNTGELFF. CDR3 coding DNA: TGCGCCAGCAGCTCCCTCGGCGGGAAGAACACCGGGGAGCTGTTTTTT. Full variable domain (rest looked up from reference TRBV5-1 and TRBJ2-2): KAGVTQTPRYLIKTRGQQVTLSCSPISGHRSVSWYQQTPGQGLQFLFEYFSETQRNKGNFPGRFSGRQFSNSRSEMNVSTLELGDSALYLCASSSLGGKNTGELFFGEGSRLTVL.

The rearrangement joins TRBV27 to TRBJ2-4, with a weak D call TRBD2 (5 bases). V lost 3 bases and J lost 5, with 14 bases in between. The CDR3 is 15 residues long. In germline, CDR1 is MNHEY, CDR2 SMNVEV (reference sequence). The CDR3 sequence is CASSFHGRVENIQYF. The CDR3 DNA follows: TGTGCCAGCAGTTTCCACGGGCGGGTCGAAAACATTCAGTACTTC.